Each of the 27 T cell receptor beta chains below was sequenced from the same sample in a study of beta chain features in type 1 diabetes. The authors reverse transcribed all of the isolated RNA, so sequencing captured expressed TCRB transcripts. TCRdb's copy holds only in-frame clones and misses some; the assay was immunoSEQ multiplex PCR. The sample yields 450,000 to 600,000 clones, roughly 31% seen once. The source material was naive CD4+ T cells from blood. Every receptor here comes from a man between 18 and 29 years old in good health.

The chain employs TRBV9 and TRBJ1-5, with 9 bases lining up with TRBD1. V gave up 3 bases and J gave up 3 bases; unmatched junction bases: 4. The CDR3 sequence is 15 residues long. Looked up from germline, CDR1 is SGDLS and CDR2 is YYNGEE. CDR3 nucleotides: TGTGCCAGCAGCGCCACAGGGGGCTCCAATCAGCCCCAGCATTTT. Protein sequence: CASSATGGSNQPQHF.

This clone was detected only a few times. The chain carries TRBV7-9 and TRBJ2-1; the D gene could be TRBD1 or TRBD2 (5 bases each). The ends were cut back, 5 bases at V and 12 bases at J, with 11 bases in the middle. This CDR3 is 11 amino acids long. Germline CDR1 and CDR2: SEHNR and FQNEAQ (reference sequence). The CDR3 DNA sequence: TGTGCCAGCAGCCCCGAGGGGTGGCAGTTCTTC. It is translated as CASSPEGWQFF. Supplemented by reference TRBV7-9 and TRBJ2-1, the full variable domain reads DTGVSQNPRHKITKRGQNVTFRCDPISEHNRLYWYRQTLGQGPEFLTYFQNEAQLEKSRLLSDRFSAERPKGSFSTLEIQRTEQGDSAMYLCASSPEGWQFFGPGTRLTVL.

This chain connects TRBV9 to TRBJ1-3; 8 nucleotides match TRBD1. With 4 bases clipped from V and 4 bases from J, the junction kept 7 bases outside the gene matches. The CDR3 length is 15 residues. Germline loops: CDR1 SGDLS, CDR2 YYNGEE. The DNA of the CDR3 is TGTGCCAGCAGCCCTCGGACAGGGTACGGAAACACCATATATTTT. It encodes CASSPRTGYGNTIYF.

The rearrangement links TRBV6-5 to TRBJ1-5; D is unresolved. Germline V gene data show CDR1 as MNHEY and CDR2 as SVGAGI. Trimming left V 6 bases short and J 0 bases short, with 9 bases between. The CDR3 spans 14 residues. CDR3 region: CASRSPGSNQPQHF. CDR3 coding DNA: TGTGCCAGCAGGTCGCCGGGTAGCAATCAGCCCCAGCATTTT.

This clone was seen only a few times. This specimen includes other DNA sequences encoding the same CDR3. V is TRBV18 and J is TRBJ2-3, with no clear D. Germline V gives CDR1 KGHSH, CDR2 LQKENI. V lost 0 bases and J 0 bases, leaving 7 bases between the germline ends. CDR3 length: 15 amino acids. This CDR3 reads CASSPPGRSTDTQYF. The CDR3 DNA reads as TGTGCCAGCTCACCACCCGGCAGGAGCACAGATACGCAGTATTTT.

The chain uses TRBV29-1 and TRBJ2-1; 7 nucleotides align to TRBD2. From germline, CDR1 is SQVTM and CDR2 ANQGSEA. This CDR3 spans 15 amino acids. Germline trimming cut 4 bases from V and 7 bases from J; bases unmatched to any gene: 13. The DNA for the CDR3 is TGCAGCGTTGTCGGTCTAGCGGTTTCTGGGAATGAGCAGTTCTTC. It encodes CSVVGLAVSGNEQFF.

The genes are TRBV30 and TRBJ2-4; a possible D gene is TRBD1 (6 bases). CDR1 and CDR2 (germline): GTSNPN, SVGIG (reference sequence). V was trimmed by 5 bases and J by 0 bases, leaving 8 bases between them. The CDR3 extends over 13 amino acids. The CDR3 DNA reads TGTGCCTGGGGACAGTTAGCCAAAAACATTCAGTACTTC. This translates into CAWGQLAKNIQYF.

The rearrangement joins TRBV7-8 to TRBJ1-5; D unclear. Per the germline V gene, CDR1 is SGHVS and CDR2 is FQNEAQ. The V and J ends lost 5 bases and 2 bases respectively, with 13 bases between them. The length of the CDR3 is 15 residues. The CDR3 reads CASSRQRRGNQPQHF. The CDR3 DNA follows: TGTGCCAGCAGCCGCCAGCGGAGGGGCAATCAGCCCCAGCATTTT.

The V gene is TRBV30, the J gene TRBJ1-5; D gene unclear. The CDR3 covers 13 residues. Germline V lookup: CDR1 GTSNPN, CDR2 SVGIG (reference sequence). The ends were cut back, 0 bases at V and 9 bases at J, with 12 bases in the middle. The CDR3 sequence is CAWSVARAAPQHF. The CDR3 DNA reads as TGTGCCTGGAGTGTCGCCAGAGCAGCGCCCCAGCATTTT. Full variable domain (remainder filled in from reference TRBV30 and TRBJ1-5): SQTIHQWPATLVQPVGSPLSLECTVEGTSNPNLYWYRQAAGRGLQLLFYSVGIGQISSEVPQNLSASRPQDRQFILSSKKLLLSDSGFYLCAWSVARAAPQHFGDGTRLSIL.

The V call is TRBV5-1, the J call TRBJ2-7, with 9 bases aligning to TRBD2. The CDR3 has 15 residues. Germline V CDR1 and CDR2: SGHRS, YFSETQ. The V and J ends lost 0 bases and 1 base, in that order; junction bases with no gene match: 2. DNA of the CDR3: TGCGCCAGCAGCTTGGACCTAGCGGGATCCTACGAGCAGTACTTC. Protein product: CASSLDLAGSYEQYF.

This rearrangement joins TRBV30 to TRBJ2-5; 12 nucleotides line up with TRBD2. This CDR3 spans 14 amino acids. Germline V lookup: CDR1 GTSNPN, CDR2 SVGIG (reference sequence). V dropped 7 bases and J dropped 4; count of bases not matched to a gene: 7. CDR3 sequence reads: CAFSSGRVAETQYF. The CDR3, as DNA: TGTGCCTTTTCTAGCGGGAGGGTGGCAGAGACCCAGTACTTC. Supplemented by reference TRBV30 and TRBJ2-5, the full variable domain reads SQTIHQWPATLVQPVGSPLSLECTVEGTSNPNLYWYRQAAGRGLQLLFYSVGIGQISSEVPQNLSASRPQDRQFILSSKKLLLSDSGFYLCAFSSGRVAETQYFGPGTRLLVL.

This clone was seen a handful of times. This chain's CDR3 is CASSQDRITEAFF. The CDR3 DNA reads as TGTGCCAGCAGCCAGGACAGAATCACTGAAGCTTTCTTT. V usage is TRBV14 and J usage is TRBJ1-1, with D possibly being TRBD1 (6 bases). Per the germline V gene, CDR1 is SGHDN and CDR2 is FVKESK. The V end was cut by 3 bases, the J end by 4 bases, with 9 bases between. The CDR3 length is 13 residues.

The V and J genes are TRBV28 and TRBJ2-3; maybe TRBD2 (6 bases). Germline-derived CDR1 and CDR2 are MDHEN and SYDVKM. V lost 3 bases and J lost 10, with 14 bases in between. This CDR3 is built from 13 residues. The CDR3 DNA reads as TGTGCCAGCAGTTTTTCTTCTCCGGGGGCGCAGTATTTT. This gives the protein CASSFSSPGAQYF.

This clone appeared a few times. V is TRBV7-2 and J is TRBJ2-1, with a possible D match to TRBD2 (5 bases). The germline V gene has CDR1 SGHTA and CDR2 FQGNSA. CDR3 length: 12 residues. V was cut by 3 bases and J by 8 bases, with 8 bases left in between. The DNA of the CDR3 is TGTGCCAGCAGCTTCATGGGAGATGAGCAGTTCTTC. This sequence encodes CASSFMGDEQFF.

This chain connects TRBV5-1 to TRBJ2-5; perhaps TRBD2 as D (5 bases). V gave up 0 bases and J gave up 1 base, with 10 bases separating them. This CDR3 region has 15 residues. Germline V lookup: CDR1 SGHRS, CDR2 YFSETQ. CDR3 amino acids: CASSLADWLQETQYF. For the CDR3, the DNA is TGCGCCAGCAGCTTGGCGGACTGGCTCCAAGAGACCCAGTACTTC.

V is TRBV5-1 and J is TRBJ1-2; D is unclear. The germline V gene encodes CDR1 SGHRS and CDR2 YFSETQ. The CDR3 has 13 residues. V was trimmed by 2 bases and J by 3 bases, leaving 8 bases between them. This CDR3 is CASSLGIDYGYTF. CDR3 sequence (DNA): TGCGCCAGCAGCTTAGGGATCGACTATGGCTACACCTTC.

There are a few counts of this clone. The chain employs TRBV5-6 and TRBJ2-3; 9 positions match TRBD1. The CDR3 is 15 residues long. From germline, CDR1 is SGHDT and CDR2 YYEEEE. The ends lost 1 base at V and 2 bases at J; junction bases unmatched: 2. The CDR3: CASSLIQGATDTQYF. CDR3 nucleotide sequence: TGTGCCAGCAGCTTGATACAGGGGGCCACAGATACGCAGTATTTT.

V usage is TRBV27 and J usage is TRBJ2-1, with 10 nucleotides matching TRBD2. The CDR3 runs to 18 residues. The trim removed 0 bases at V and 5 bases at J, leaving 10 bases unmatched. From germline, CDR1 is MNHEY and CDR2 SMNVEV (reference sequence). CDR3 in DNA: TGTGCCAGCAGTTTATCGATCAGCGGGAGGGCCAATCACAATGAGCAGTTCTTC. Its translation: CASSLSISGRANHNEQFF.

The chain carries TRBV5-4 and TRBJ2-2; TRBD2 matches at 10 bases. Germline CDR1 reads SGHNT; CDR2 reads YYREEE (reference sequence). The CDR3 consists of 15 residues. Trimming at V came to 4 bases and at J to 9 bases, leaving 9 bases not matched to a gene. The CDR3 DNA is TGTGCCAGCAGCCGTTACAGCGGGAGGGCCAGGGAGCTGTTTTTT. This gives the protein CASSRYSGRARELFF.

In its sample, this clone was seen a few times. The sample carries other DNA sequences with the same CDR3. The CDR3 DNA sequence: TGCGCCAGCAGCTTGGACAGCAGCTCCTACAATGAGCAGTTCTTC. Translating gives CASSLDSSSYNEQFF. This chain uses TRBV5-1 with TRBJ2-1, with unresolved D. Trimming pared 0 bases from V and 0 bases from J, leaving 7 bases between. Per germline, CDR1 SGHRS and CDR2 YFSETQ. CDR3 length: 15 residues.

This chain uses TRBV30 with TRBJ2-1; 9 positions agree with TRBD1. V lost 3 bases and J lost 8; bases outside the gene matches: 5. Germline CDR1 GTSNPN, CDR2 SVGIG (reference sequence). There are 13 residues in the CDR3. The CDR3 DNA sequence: TGTGCCTGGAGCCTACAGGGGGCCCATGAGCAGTTCTTC. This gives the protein CAWSLQGAHEQFF.

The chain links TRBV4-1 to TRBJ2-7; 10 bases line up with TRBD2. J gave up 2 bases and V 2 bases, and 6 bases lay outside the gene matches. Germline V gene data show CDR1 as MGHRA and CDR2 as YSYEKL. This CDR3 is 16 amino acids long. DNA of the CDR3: TGCGCCAGCAGCCAATGGCCTAGCGGGAGTACCTACGAGCAGTACTTC. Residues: CASSQWPSGSTYEQYF.

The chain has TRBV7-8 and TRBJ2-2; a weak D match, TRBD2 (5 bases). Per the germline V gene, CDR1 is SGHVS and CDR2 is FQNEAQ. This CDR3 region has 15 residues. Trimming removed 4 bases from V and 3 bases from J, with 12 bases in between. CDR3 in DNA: TGTGCCAGCAGCTCGGGGAACACTTACACCGGGGAGCTGTTTTTT. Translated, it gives CASSSGNTYTGELFF.

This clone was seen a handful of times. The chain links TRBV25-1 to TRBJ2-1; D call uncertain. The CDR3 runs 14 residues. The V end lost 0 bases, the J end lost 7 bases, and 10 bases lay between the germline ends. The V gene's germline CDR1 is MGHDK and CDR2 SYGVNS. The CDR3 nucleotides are TGTGCCAGCAGTGAATATAATCGGGTTAATGAGCAGTTCTTC. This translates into CASSEYNRVNEQFF.

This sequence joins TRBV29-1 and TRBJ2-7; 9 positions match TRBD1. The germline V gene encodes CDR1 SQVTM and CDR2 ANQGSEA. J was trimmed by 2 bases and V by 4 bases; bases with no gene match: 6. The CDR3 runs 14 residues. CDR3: CSVVVDRGTYEQYF. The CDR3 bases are TGCAGCGTTGTCGTTGACAGGGGGACCTACGAGCAGTACTTC.

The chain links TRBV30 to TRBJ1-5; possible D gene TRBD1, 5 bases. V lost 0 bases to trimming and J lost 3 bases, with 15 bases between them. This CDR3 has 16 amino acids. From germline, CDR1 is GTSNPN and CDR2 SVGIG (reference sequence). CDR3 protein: CAWSVGQGWTNQPQHF. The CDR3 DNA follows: TGTGCCTGGAGTGTAGGACAAGGGTGGACCAATCAGCCCCAGCATTTT.

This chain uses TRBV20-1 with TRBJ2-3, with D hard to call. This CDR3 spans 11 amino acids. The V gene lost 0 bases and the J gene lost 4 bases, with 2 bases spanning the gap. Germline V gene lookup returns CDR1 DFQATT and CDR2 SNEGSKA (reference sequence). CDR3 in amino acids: CSARDPDTQYF. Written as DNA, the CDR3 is TGCAGTGCTAGAGATCCAGATACGCAGTATTTT.